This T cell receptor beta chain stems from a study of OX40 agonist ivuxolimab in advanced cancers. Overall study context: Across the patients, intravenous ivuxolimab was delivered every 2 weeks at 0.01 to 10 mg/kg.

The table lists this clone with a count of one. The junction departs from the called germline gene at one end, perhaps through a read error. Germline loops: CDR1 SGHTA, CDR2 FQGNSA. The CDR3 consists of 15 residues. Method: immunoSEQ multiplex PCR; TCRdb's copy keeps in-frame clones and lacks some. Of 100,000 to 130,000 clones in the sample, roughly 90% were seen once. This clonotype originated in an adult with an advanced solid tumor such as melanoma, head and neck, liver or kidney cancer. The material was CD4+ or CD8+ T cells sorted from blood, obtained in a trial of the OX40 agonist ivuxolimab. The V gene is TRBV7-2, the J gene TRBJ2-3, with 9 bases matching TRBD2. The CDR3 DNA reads TGTGCCAGCAGCTTAGCTAGCGGGAGCGCAGATGCGCAGTATTTT. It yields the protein CASSLASGSADAQYF.